This T cell receptor beta chain was captured in a study of blood T cell repertoires in COVID-19. Study in general: Donors in the United States, Italy and Spain gave samples during acute or convalescent COVID-19. PBMCs, B-cell-depleted T cells, or T cells provided the cDNA or gDNA that made up the material.

Original processing notes: Quantification of nucleated cells was approximated via reference gene primer amplification. This table comes from immunoSEQ multiplex PCR, and its TCRdb copy is limited to in-frame clones, with some not included. That table gives V, J and clone size, and the DNA gave D and trimming. The repertoire holds 310,000 or so clones, approximately 86% seen once, with 2.1% in the top ten. The CDR3 has 15 amino acids. With 2 bases clipped from V and 4 bases from J, the junction kept 2 bases outside the gene matches. The germline V gene has CDR1 SEHNR and CDR2 FQNEAQ (reference sequence).

This chain uses TRBV7-9 with TRBJ1-1; 12 bases fit TRBD1. The receptor's source is a woman aged 25 to 39 who had recovered from COVID-19. Input material: peripheral blood. The CDR3 spells CASSLMGQGATEAFF. CDR3 sequence (DNA): TGTGCCAGCAGCTTAATGGGACAGGGGGCCACTGAAGCTTTCTTT. The full variable domain, its missing parts supplied by reference TRBV7-9 and TRBJ1-1, is DTGVSQNPRHKITKRGQNVTFRCDPISEHNRLYWYRQTLGQGPEFLTYFQNEAQLEKSRLLSDRFSAERPKGSFSTLEIQRTEQGDSAMYLCASSLMGQGATEAFFGQGTRLTVV.